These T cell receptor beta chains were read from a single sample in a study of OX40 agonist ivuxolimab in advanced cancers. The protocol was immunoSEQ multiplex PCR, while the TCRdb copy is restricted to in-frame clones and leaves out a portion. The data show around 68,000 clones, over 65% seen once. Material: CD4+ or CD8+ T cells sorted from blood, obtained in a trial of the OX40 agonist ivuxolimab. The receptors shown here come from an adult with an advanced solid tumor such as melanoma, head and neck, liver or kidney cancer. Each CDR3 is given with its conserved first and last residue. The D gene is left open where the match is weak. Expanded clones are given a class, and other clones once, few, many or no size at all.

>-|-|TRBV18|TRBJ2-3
TGTGCCAGCTCACCGTCCCGCAGTGCGAGCAGGCTTACAGATACGCAGTATTTT
CASSPSRSASRLTDTQYF
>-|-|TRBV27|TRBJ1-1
TGTGCCAGCAGTTTAAGTAGAGGAGAGACTGAAGCTTTCTTT
CASSLSRGETEAFF
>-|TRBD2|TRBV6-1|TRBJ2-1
TGTGCCAGCAGTACTAGCGGGTATTACAATGAGCAGTTCTTC
CASSTSGYYNEQFF
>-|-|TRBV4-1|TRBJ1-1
TGCGCCAGCAGCCAAGATAGGAAGGCTGAAGCTTTCTTT
CASSQDRKAEAFF
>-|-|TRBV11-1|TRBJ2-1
TGTGCCAGCAGCTTAGGGACTTCACCGTCCTACAATGAGCAGTTCTTC
CASSLGTSPSYNEQFF
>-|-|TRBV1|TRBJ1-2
TGCACCAGCAGCCAAGAAAGTGGGACAGGGAGATATGGCTACACCTTC
CTSSQESGTGRYGYTF
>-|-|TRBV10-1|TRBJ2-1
TGCGCTTTTACACTACCTCCCTACAATGAGCAGTTCTTC
CAFTLPPYNEQFF
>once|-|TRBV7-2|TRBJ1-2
TGTGCCAGCAGTTACTGGGGGGCGGACCTGTCAGTTTACACCTTC
CASSYWGADLSVYTF
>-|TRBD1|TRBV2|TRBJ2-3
TGTGCCAGCAGTGAAGGGCCCAAAACAGGGGCCAGGGATTATTTT
CASSEGPKTGARDYF
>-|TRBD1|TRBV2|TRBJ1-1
TGTGCCAGCAGAACCGGACAGGGGTCGGGCACTGAAGCTTTCTTT
CASRTGQGSGTEAFF
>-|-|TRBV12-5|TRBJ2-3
TGTGCTAGTGGTTTGATCGCTGATGGGGGGATCCAGACAGATACGCAGTATTTT
CASGLIADGGIQTDTQYF
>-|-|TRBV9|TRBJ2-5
TGTGCCAGCAGCGTAACGGGTGGGTACCAAGAGACCCAGTACTTC
CASSVTGGYQETQYF
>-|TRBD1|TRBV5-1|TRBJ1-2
TGCGCCAGCAGCCTACAACAGGGGTCAAACGGCTACACCTTC
CASSLQQGSNGYTF
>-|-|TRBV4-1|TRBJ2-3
TGCGCCAGCAGCCACGTTGGGTTTAGGGGAGCAGATACGCAGTATTTT
CASSHVGFRGADTQYF
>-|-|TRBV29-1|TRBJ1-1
TGCAGCGTTCGAGGTCAGGCTGAAGCTTTCTTT
CSVRGQAEAFF
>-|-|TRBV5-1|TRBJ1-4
TGCGCCAGCAGTTCGTCTCAACCCGGCGAAAAACTGTTTTTT
CASSSSQPGEKLFF
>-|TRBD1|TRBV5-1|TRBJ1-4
TGCGCCAGCAGCACGGAGGGGACAGGAGGTGAAAAACTGTTTTTT
CASSTEGTGGEKLFF
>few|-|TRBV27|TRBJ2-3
TGTGCCAGCAGGCCAGCAGGGAATACAGATACGCAGTATTTT
CASRPAGNTDTQYF
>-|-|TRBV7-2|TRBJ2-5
TGTGCCAGCAGCTTAATTGGGCCGTCCGATACCCAGTACTTC
CASSLIGPSDTQYF
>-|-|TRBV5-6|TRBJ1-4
TGTGCCAGCAGCTTAGGGGCCTATAATGAAAAACTGTTTTTT
CASSLGAYNEKLFF
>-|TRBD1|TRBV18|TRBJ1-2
TGTGCCAGCTCACCAAACCGGGACAGGGGGTATGGCTACACCTTC
CASSPNRDRGYGYTF
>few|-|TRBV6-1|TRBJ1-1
TGTGCCAGCAGTGAAGTCCAGAATACTGAAGCTTTCTTT
CASSEVQNTEAFF
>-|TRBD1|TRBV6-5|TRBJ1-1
TGTGCCAGCAGTTACCAGGGGGTTAACACTGAAGCTTTCTTT
CASSYQGVNTEAFF
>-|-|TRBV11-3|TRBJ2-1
TGTGCCAGCAGCTTCCAGGGGCACGATGAGCAGTTCTTC
CASSFQGHDEQFF
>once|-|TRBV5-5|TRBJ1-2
TGTGCCAGCAGCTTGCGGCAGGCTAACTATGGCTACACCTTC
CASSLRQANYGYTF
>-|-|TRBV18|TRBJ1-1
TGTGCCAGCTCCGGCCCGTCGAACACTGAAGCTTTCTTT
CASSGPSNTEAFF
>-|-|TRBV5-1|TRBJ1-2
TGCGCCAGCAGTAGAGGGGATGACCTGGGAGGCTACACCTTC
CASSRGDDLGGYTF
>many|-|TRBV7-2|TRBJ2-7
TGTGCCAGCAGCCTCGCAGGGCCCTACGAGCAGTACTTC
CASSLAGPYEQYF